A selection of T cell receptor beta chains follows, all from one sample in a study of shared clonotypes between healthy human individuals. The assay was immunoSEQ multiplex PCR, and TCRdb's table has in-frame clones only and misses some. Here the sample spans 2 million to 2.5 million clones, about 94% being singletons. The sample taken for sequencing was naive CD4+ T cells sorted from blood. The receptors stem from a man aged 18 to 35 in good health. CDR3s include the opening cysteine and the closing phenylalanine or tryptophan. The D gene is left open where the match is weak. Clone size is stated in some rows and not others, as once, few, many or a class when expanded.

>NA|TRBJ1-1|once|TRBV7-2
TGTGCCAGCAGCTCACTATTAATGGGAGCTTTCTTT
CASSSLLMGAFF
>NA|TRBJ1-2|NA|TRBV5-1
TGCGCCAGCAGCCCTGGGGATCCTGGGAACTATGGCTACACCTTC
CASSPGDPGNYGYTF
>NA|TRBJ1-3|NA|TRBV5-1
TGCGCCAGCAGCTTCAGTGGGTCCTCTGGAAACACCATATATTTT
CASSFSGSSGNTIYF
>NA|TRBJ1-4|NA|TRBV19
TGTGCCAGTAACAATGACCGCCTTAATGAAAAACTGTTTTTT
CASNNDRLNEKLFF
>NA|TRBJ2-7|NA|TRBV27
TGTGCCAGCAGTTACACCGGGACCGCGCCTATGGGGCAGTACTTC
CASSYTGTAPMGQYF
>TRBD1|TRBJ2-1|once|TRBV5-1
TGCGCCAGCAGCTACCCAACTGGACAGGGGAGCAATGAGCAGTTCTTC
CASSYPTGQGSNEQFF
>NA|TRBJ2-6|NA|TRBV29-1
TGCAGCGCCGAGGGGGACGACAGATCTGGGGCCAACGTCCTGACTTTC
CSAEGDDRSGANVLTF
>NA|TRBJ2-7|NA|TRBV5-1
TGCGCCAGCTGCCGGGACATACACTACGAGCAGTACTTC
CASCRDIHYEQYF
>TRBD1|TRBJ1-6|NA|TRBV10-3
TGTGCCATCAGTGAGAATACAGGGGGCGCGGGTTCACCCCTCCACTTT
CAISENTGGAGSPLHF
>TRBD1|TRBJ1-6|NA|TRBV6-5
TGTGCCAGCAGTTATAGAACAGGGGGCAGGGGTTCACCCCTCCACTTT
CASSYRTGGRGSPLHF
>NA|TRBJ2-3|NA|TRBV18
TGTGCCAGCTCAACCTGGGGTGATACGCAGTATTTT
CASSTWGDTQYF
>NA|TRBJ2-1|NA|TRBV6-1
TGTGCCAGCAGTGAGGACCGAGACAATGAGCAGTTCTTC
CASSEDRDNEQFF
>TRBD1|TRBJ1-5|NA|TRBV6-1
TGTGCCAGCAGTGCTCAGGGGGCTGGCAATCAGCCCCAGCATTTT
CASSAQGAGNQPQHF
>NA|TRBJ2-6|NA|TRBV7-8
TGTGCCAGCAGCCCATTCCCCAAATCCTCGGAAGGGCAGGCGGCCAACGTCCTGACTTTC
CASSPFPKSSEGQAANVLTF
>NA|TRBJ2-7|NA|TRBV5-1
TGTGCCAGCAGCTGGCGCAGGACGACCTACGAGCAGTACTTC
CASSWRRTTYEQYF
>TRBD2|TRBJ2-1|once|TRBV11-2
TGTGCCAGCAGCTTACCTAGCGGGGGGAGGGAGCAGTTCTTC
CASSLPSGGREQFF
>TRBD1|TRBJ1-2|NA|TRBV6-5
TGTGCCAGCAGCGGACAGGGGAACTATGGCTACACCTTC
CASSGQGNYGYTF
>NA|TRBJ1-1|NA|TRBV19
TGTGCCAGTAGGACGAGCATGAACACTGAAGCTTTCTTT
CASRTSMNTEAFF
>TRBD2|TRBJ2-7|NA|TRBV7-9
TGTGCCAGCAGCTCTCGTAGCGGGAGGATCTCCTACGAGCAGTACTTC
CASSSRSGRISYEQYF
>NA|TRBJ2-5|once|TRBV7-9
TGTGCCAGCAGCTTAGCGCAGGGGGGCGAGACCCAGTACTTC
CASSLAQGGETQYF
>NA|TRBJ2-1|NA|TRBV11-2
TGTGCCAGCAGCTTAGATCGGAACAATGAGCAGTTCTTC
CASSLDRNNEQFF
>NA|TRBJ2-3|NA|TRBV2
TGTGCCAGCAGTGAGAGGGTCCTTGGTGGCACAGATACGCAGTATTTT
CASSERVLGGTDTQYF
>NA|TRBJ1-1|once|TRBV21-1
TGTGCCAGCAGCAAAGCGCAAGGGAAGAACACTGAAGCTTTCTTT
CASSKAQGKNTEAFF
>TRBD1|TRBJ2-7|NA|TRBV7-9
TGTGCCAGCAGCCCGGGACAGAACCTCGAGCAGTACTTC
CASSPGQNLEQYF
>TRBD2|TRBJ2-2|NA|TRBV5-6
TGTGCCAGCAGCTTGGGACTGACTAGCGGGAGTGCCGGGGAGCTGTTTTTT
CASSLGLTSGSAGELFF
>NA|TRBJ1-5|NA|TRBV27
TGTGCCAGCAGTTTTGATATGATTCAGCCCCAGCATTTT
CASSFDMIQPQHF
>NA|TRBJ1-2|NA|TRBV6-5
TGTGCCAGCAGTCGGACCCCCCTGGGTGGCTACACCTTC
CASSRTPLGGYTF
>NA|TRBJ2-7|NA|TRBV10-2
TGCGCCAGCAGTGAAAGCAGGGGCCTCTACGAGCAGTACTTC
CASSESRGLYEQYF
>NA|TRBJ1-4|NA|TRBV5-1
TGCGCCAGCAGCCGAGGGACCGATAGTGAAAAACTGTTTTTT
CASSRGTDSEKLFF
>NA|TRBJ1-6|NA|TRBV6-5
TGTGCCAGCACCCGCCGGGCCGATAATTCACCCCTCCACTTT
CASTRRADNSPLHF
>TRBD1|TRBJ1-2|NA|TRBV28
TGTGCCAGCAGCACCGGACAGGACCTCTATGGCTACACCTTC
CASSTGQDLYGYTF
>NA|TRBJ1-3|NA|TRBV4-1
TGCGCCAGCAGCCCCCAAAAGGCCCGGCGCGGGCGCCTCGGAGACACCATATATTTT
CASSPQKARRGRLGDTIYF
>NA|TRBJ1-5|NA|TRBV10-3
TGTGCCATCAGTGAGTCGCGGGAGGGCAATCAGCCCCAGCATTTT
CAISESREGNQPQHF
>NA|TRBJ2-6|NA|TRBV9
TGTGCCAGCAGCGCCCCCTGGGTAACTGGGGCCAACGTCCTGACTTTC
CASSAPWVTGANVLTF
>NA|TRBJ1-3|NA|TRBV6-5
TGTGCCAGCAGTTCTGGGGGATTCGCGACTGGAAACACCATATATTTT
CASSSGGFATGNTIYF
>TRBD1|TRBJ2-3|NA|TRBV6-6
TGTGCCAGCAGCTATTCTTCCACAGGGGACCGGAATTTT
CASSYSSTGDRNF
>TRBD1|TRBJ1-3|NA|TRBV28
TGTGCCAGCAGTAACCGGGACAGGGTAGCTAGCTCTGGAAACACCATATATTTT
CASSNRDRVASSGNTIYF
>NA|TRBJ2-6|NA|TRBV28
TGTGCCAGCAGTCCGAGGGGGAGTGGGGCCAACGTCCTGACTTTC
CASSPRGSGANVLTF
>NA|TRBJ1-2|NA|TRBV7-2
TGTGCCAGCAGCTTACAGCCTCATTTTGGCGGCTACACCTTC
CASSLQPHFGGYTF
>TRBD1|TRBJ1-3|NA|TRBV2
TGTGCCAGCAGAGACAGGGGCTCTGGAAACACCATATATTTT
CASRDRGSGNTIYF
>TRBD1|TRBJ1-2|few|TRBV29-1
TGCAGCGAGTCGACAGGGTTGGCCACCTTC
CSESTGLATF
>TRBD1|TRBJ1-2|NA|TRBV6-5
TGTGCCAGCAGTAATCCGGGACAGGGGGCCTATGGCTACACCTTC
CASSNPGQGAYGYTF
>TRBD2|TRBJ2-4|NA|TRBV10-2
TGCGCCAGCATCGAGTCGGGGGGAGCCAAAAACATTCAGTACTTC
CASIESGGAKNIQYF
>NA|TRBJ2-5|NA|TRBV5-1
TGCGCCAGCAGCCCCCCTCGGGGGGAGACCCAGTACTTC
CASSPPRGETQYF
>TRBD1|TRBJ2-7|NA|TRBV7-7
TGTGCTAGCAGCCGGGACAGGGGGTACGAGCAGTACTTC
CASSRDRGYEQYF
>NA|TRBJ2-6|NA|TRBV29-1
TGCAGCGTTCTTGGGGGGACTGGGGCCAACGTCCTGACTTTC
CSVLGGTGANVLTF
>TRBD2|TRBJ2-3|NA|TRBV4-2
TGTGCCAGCAGCCAAGAAGGCCTAGCGGGTACCTTAAAAATCACAGATACGCAGTATTTT
CASSQEGLAGTLKITDTQYF
>TRBD1|TRBJ1-4|NA|TRBV27
TGTGCCAGCAGTTTCACCGGGACAGGGAGTGAAAAACTGTTTTTT
CASSFTGTGSEKLFF
>TRBD1|TRBJ1-2|NA|TRBV11-2
TGTGCCAGCAGCAGGGGGACAGGGGACTATGGCTACACCTTC
CASSRGTGDYGYTF
>NA|TRBJ1-2|NA|TRBV5-6
TGTGCCAGCAGCTTGGGGCCCCAACCTAACTATGGCTACACCTTC
CASSLGPQPNYGYTF
>TRBD2|TRBJ2-1|once|TRBV7-2
TGTGCCAGCAGCTCAGAACTAGCGGGGAGGCTCAATGAGCAGTTCTTC
CASSSELAGRLNEQFF
>NA|TRBJ2-1|once|TRBV10-3
TGTGCCATCAGTGGGCTCTCGCGGGCTCAGTCCTACAATGAGCAGTTCTTC
CAISGLSRAQSYNEQFF
>NA|TRBJ1-5|NA|TRBV28
TGTGCCAGCAGTTACGGGGTATATCAGCCCCAGCATTTT
CASSYGVYQPQHF
>NA|TRBJ1-1|NA|TRBV5-3
TGTGCCAGAGAGCCGAGGGGAAGGAACACTGAAGCTTTCTTT
CAREPRGRNTEAFF
>NA|TRBJ1-5|NA|TRBV18
TGTGCCAGCTCACCGATGGATAGCAATCAGCCCCAGCATTTT
CASSPMDSNQPQHF
>NA|TRBJ2-3|NA|TRBV18
TGTGCCAGCTCACCAATCCCAGGGGTGGGAGATACGCAGTATTTT
CASSPIPGVGDTQYF
>NA|TRBJ1-1|NA|TRBV6-6
TGTGCCAGCAGTTACTCGACCGGAACTGAAGCTTTCTTT
CASSYSTGTEAFF